This paragraph covers one TCR beta chain sequence. Its cognate antigen is unknown. The primer mix had 60 Vbeta and 13 Jbeta primers. TCRdb's table, derived via immunoSEQ multiplex PCR, lists solely in-frame clones and lacks some. The sample includes 150,000 to 200,000 clones, 75% to 90% seen only once; the top ten take over 1.5%. The record originates from a study of cytomegalovirus exposure and HLA in healthy donors. Study results and caveats: A later analysis linked a missense DCLRE1C variant to TCR beta V- and J-gene trimming. Later on, analysis showed that most CMV-associated TCR beta chains appeared to be HLA-restricted.

The sequence derives from a woman younger than 35 in good health and CMV-seronegative. The sequenced sample was PBMCs.

The chain's CDR3 is CASTPGAGVTDTQYF. The DNA for the CDR3 is TGTGCCAGCACCCCTGGGGCAGGGGTGACGGATACGCAGTATTTT. This chain joins TRBV6-1 and TRBJ2-3; D is possibly TRBD1 (6 bases). The V end was cut by 7 bases, the J end by 6 bases, with 20 bases between. The CDR3 spans 15 residues. Germline-derived CDR1 and CDR2 are MNHNS and SASEGT.